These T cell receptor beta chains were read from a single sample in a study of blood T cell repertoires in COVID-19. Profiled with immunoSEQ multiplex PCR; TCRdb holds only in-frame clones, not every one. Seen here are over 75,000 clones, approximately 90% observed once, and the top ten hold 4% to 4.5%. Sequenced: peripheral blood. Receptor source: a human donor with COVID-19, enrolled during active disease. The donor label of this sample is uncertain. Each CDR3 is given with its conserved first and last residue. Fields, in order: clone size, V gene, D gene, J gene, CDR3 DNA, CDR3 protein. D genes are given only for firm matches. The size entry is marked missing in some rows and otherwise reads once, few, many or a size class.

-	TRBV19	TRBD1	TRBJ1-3	TGTGCCAGTAGTACCACAGGGGGCCGTGGAAACACCATATATTTT	CASSTTGGRGNTIYF
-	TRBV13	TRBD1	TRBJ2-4	TGTGCCAGCAGCCCGGGACAGGAAAACATTCAGTACTTC	CASSPGQENIQYF
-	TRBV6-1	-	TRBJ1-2	TGTGCCAGCAGTGAAGCTACCGGGAACTATGGCTACACCTTC	CASSEATGNYGYTF
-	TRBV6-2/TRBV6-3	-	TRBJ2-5	TGTGCCAGCAGTTACCCCTCCAGGGCGGAGACCCAGTACTTC	CASSYPSRAETQYF
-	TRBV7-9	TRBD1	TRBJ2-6	TGTGCCAGCCTAGGACAGGGGGCGCAGTATGGGGCCAACGTCCTGACTTTC	CASLGQGAQYGANVLTF
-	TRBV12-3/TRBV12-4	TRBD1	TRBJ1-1	TGTGCCAGCGCGACAGGGTTCACTGAAGCTTTCTTT	CASATGFTEAFF
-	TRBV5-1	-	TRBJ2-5	TGCGCCAGCAGCTTGGTGACGGGGAGAGGGGGAGAGACCCAGTACTTC	CASSLVTGRGGETQYF
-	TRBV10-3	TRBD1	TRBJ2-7	TGTGCCATTTCCAGACAGGGGGGAGACGAGCAGTACTTC	CAISRQGGDEQYF
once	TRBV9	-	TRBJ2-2	TGTGCCAGCAGCGTAGGACTGATCAGAGGAACCGGGGAGCTGTTTTTT	CASSVGLIRGTGELFF
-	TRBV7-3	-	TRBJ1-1	TGTGCCAGCAGCCCTGGGGGGGATGAAGCTTTCTTT	CASSPGGDEAFF
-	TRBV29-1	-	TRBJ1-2	TGCAGCGTTGAAGGAGGCGTATTCCGCGGCTACACCTTC	CSVEGGVFRGYTF
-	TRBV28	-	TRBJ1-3	TGTGCCAGCTTGGCCGCTTCTGGAAACACCATATATTTT	CASLAASGNTIYF
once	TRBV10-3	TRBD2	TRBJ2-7	TGTGCCATCAGTGGGACCGGGACTAGCGGCAAGTACGAGCAGTACTTC	CAISGTGTSGKYEQYF
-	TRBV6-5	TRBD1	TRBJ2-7	TGTGCCAGCAGTCAGGGGACAGGGATTTACGAGCAGTACTTC	CASSQGTGIYEQYF
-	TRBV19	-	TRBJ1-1	TGTGCCAGCCTCAGTTACCTCAACACTGAAGCTTTCTTT	CASLSYLNTEAFF
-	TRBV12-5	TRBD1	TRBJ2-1	TGTGCTAGTGGTCAGGGGGCGGAAAACAATGAGCAGTTCTTC	CASGQGAENNEQFF
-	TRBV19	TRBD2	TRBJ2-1	TGTGCCACTCATACCGGGCTAGCGGAGTACAATGAGCAGTTCTTC	CATHTGLAEYNEQFF
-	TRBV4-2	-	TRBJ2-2	TGTGCCAGCAGCCAAGCCCACAGGGCGAACACCGGGGAGCTGTTTTTT	CASSQAHRANTGELFF
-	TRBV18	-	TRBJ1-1	TGTGCCAGCTCACCTAGGACACTATCTTCTCTAAACACTGAAGCTTTCTTT	CASSPRTLSSLNTEAFF
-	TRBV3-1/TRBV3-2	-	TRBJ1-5	TGTGCCAGCAGCCCCACAAAGACAAATCAGCCCCAGCATTTT	CASSPTKTNQPQHF
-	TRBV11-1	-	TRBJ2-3	TGTGCCAGCAGCCCTCAAACTGGGCATACGCAGTATTTT	CASSPQTGHTQYF
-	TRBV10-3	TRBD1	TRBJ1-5	TGTGCCATCAGTGAGCGAGGGACAGGTAATCAGCCCCAGCATTTT	CAISERGTGNQPQHF
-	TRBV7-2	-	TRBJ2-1	TGTGCCAGCAGCTTAGGGGCGAGCAATGAGCAGTTCTTC	CASSLGASNEQFF
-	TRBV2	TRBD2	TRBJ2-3	TGTGCCAGCAGCACCGGGGGGGTATTGGCAGATACGCAGTATTTT	CASSTGGVLADTQYF
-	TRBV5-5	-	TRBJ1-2	TGTGCCAGCAGCCTCGACAGAGAATATGGCTACACCTTC	CASSLDREYGYTF
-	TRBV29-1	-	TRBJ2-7	TGCAGCGTGGCCCAGGGGGGGACAGGACACTACGAGCAGTACTTC	CSVAQGGTGHYEQYF
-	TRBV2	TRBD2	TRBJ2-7	TGTGCCAGCCGGGAGGGCGCGGTGGCCTACGAGCAGTACTTC	CASREGAVAYEQYF
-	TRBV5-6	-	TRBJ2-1	TGTGCCAGCAGCTTGGCCCGACAGAGCTCCTACAATGAGCAGTTCTTC	CASSLARQSSYNEQFF
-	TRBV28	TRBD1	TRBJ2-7	TGTGCCAGCACTCTCAATCCGGGACAGGACTACGAGCAGTACTTC	CASTLNPGQDYEQYF
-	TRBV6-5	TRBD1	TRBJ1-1	TGTGCCAGCAGTTTCCTACAGGGGGTTGGGGCTGAAGCTTTCTTT	CASSFLQGVGAEAFF
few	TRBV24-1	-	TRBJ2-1	TGTGCCACCAGAATGGTGGAGGGGAGCTCCTACAATGAGCAGTTCTTC	CATRMVEGSSYNEQFF
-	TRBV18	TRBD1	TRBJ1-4	TGTGCCAGCTCACTTCGTTACCAGGGGGTAGATCAGGATGAAAAACTGTTTTTT	CASSLRYQGVDQDEKLFF
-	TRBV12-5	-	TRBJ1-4	TGTGCTAGTGGTAAGGGGGCAACTAATGAAAAACTGTTTTTT	CASGKGATNEKLFF
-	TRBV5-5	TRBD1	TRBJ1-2	TGTGCCAGCAGCTCCGACAGGGGGCGCAAACACTATGGCTACACCTTC	CASSSDRGRKHYGYTF